The 24 T cell receptor beta chains in this list originate from one sample, sequenced in a study of control samples from healthy donors and cancer patients. The method was immunoSEQ multiplex PCR; TCRdb's version includes in-frame clones alone and lacks a portion of them. This sample has roughly 120,000 clones, with roughly 89% found just once. The sample comprised blood. These receptors all stem from a woman in her 50s in good health.

This rearrangement joins TRBV9 to TRBJ1-5; D possibly corresponds to TRBD1 (5 bases). The CDR3 has 13 residues. The germline gives CDR1 SGDLS, CDR2 YYNGEE. The V and J ends lost 5 bases and 4 bases respectively, with 10 bases between them. CDR3 amino acids: CASSTGPNQPQHF. CDR3 DNA sequence: TGTGCCAGCAGTACAGGCCCGAATCAGCCCCAGCATTTT.

Comment on this clone: The junction differs from germline at one of its ends, possibly a read error. The chain has TRBV14 and TRBJ2-7; possible D gene TRBD2, 6 bases. Germline V CDR1 and CDR2: SGHDN, FVKESK. The CDR3 is 14 amino acids. The CDR3 DNA is TGTGCCAGCACCCAAGGGTGGGGGGCCTACGAGCAGTACTTC. Translated, it gives CASTQGWGAYEQYF.

The CDR3 is CASSWATNEKLFF. The CDR3 nucleotides are TGTGCCAGCAGTTGGGCAACTAATGAAAAACTGTTTTTT. The genes are TRBV12-3 or TRBV12-4 and TRBJ1-4; D is uncertain. Trimming shortened V by 4 bases and J by 0 bases, and 3 bases separated the two germline ends. This CDR3 contains 13 residues.

The gene calls are TRBV7-9 and TRBJ1-6, with no clear D. The ends were cut back, 3 bases at V and 7 bases at J, with 10 bases in the middle. Germline V gives CDR1 SEHNR, CDR2 FQNEAQ (reference sequence). This CDR3 is built from 14 residues. The CDR3 here is CASSFRRENSPLHF. DNA for the CDR3: TGTGCCAGCAGCTTCCGGCGAGAGAATTCACCCCTCCACTTT.

This clone was observed once. The chain carries TRBV11-3 and TRBJ2-3; TRBD2 matches 8 bases. The CDR3 covers 14 residues. V was clipped by 5 bases and J by 0 bases; unmatched bases: 1. CDR1 and CDR2 from the germline V gene are SGHNT and YENEEA. CDR3 residues: CASSPGGSTDTQYF. The CDR3 coding sequence is TGTGCCAGCAGCCCGGGGGGGAGCACAGATACGCAGTATTTT. The full variable domain, completed using reference TRBV11-3 and TRBJ2-3, is EAGVVQSPRYKIIEKKQPVAFWCNPISGHNTLYWYLQNLGQGPELLIRYENEEAVDDSQLPKDRFSAERLKGVDSTLKIQPAELGDSAVYLCASSPGGSTDTQYFGPGTRLTVL.

This sequence joins TRBV7-2 and TRBJ1-2; the D is unclear. This CDR3 comprises 12 residues. V was cut by 5 bases and J by 6 bases, with 10 bases left in between. CDR1 and CDR2 from the germline V gene are SGHTA and FQGNSA. The CDR3 here is CASSRLQNGYTF. In nucleotides, the CDR3 is TGTGCCAGCAGCCGCTTACAGAATGGCTACACCTTC.

V gene TRBV27 combines with J gene TRBJ1-2, with 11 bases lining up with TRBD1. CDR1 is MNHEY, CDR2 SMNVEV, per germline (reference sequence). The CDR3 runs 13 residues. Losses at the gene ends were 5 bases for V and 12 bases for J; bases not matched to a gene: 8. CDR3 DNA: TGTGCCAGCAGTCCCACCGGGACAGGGGGGGACACCTTC. Translated, it gives CASSPTGTGGDTF.

This rearrangement joins TRBV5-8 to TRBJ2-1; possible D gene TRBD1, 5 bases. This CDR3 contains 13 residues. Germline values: CDR1 SGHTS, CDR2 YDEGEE. Trimming left V 0 bases short and J 10 bases short, with 11 bases between. This CDR3 reads CASSLEGPGEQFF. CDR3 DNA sequence: TGTGCCAGCAGCTTGGAGGGGCCGGGCGAGCAGTTCTTC.

This sequence joins TRBV18 and TRBJ1-1, with 8 bases aligning to TRBD1. This CDR3 is 15 amino acids long. Germline CDR1 and CDR2: KGHSH and LQKENI. Losses at the gene ends were 5 bases for V and 5 bases for J; bases not matched to a gene: 10. The chain's CDR3 is CASSTRQGTGTEAFF. In DNA form, the CDR3 reads TGTGCCAGCTCAACCCGACAGGGGACTGGGACTGAAGCTTTCTTT.

The rearrangement uses TRBV12-3 or TRBV12-4 and TRBJ2-1, with 8 bases aligning to TRBD2. The CDR3 spans 13 residues. V trimming: 8 bases; J trimming: 3 bases; junction bases outside the gene matches: 3. Here the CDR3 DNA reads TGTGCCAGCCAACTAGCGGACTACAATGAGCAGTTCTTC. It encodes CASQLADYNEQFF.

The sample holds one count of this clone. V and J are TRBV4-1 and TRBJ1-5; possible D gene TRBD1, 6 bases. Germline V CDR1 and CDR2: MGHRA, YSYEKL. The CDR3 spans 16 residues. The ends were cut back, 4 bases at V and 1 base at J, with 14 bases in the middle. The CDR3 coding sequence is TGCGCCAGCAGCCTACAGGGAGCAGTAAGCAATCAGCCCCAGCATTTT. Residues: CASSLQGAVSNQPQHF.

Many counts were recorded for this clone. The chain joins TRBV5-4 to TRBJ1-2; D ambiguous. V shed 4 bases and J shed 1 base, with 8 bases lying between them. This CDR3 spans 13 amino acids. Germline values: CDR1 SGHNT, CDR2 YYREEE (reference sequence). This CDR3 reads CASSPPGNYGYTF. CDR3 DNA: TGTGCCAGCAGCCCCCCGGGTAACTATGGCTACACCTTC.

The rearrangement links TRBV5-1 to TRBJ2-5; D gene uncertain. CDR1 is SGHRS and CDR2 is YFSETQ in the germline V gene. This CDR3 region has 11 residues. V lost 2 bases to trimming and J lost 2 bases, with 1 base between them. The CDR3 nucleotides are TGCGCCAGCAGCTTACAAGAGACCCAGTACTTC. It encodes CASSLQETQYF.

The chain carries TRBV4-3 and TRBJ2-7, with D perhaps matching TRBD2 (5 bases). The CDR3 totals 10 residues. From germline, CDR1 is LGHNA and CDR2 YSLEER. In DNA, the CDR3 is TGCGCCAGCAGCCAAGATGGTGGAGGCGTC. Its protein is CASSQDGGGV.

The genes are TRBV4-1 and TRBJ2-5, with 7 bases fitting TRBD1. Germline V lookup: CDR1 MGHRA, CDR2 YSYEKL. The CDR3 is 13 amino acids. V shed 4 bases, J shed 5 bases, and the junction held 4 bases outside the gene matches. The DNA of the CDR3 is TGCGCCAGCAGCCCGGACAGGTTGGAGACCCAGTACTTC. Protein product: CASSPDRLETQYF.

About this clone itself: One end of the junction varies from germline; a read error may be responsible. This rearrangement joins TRBV7-9 to TRBJ1-1; D ambiguous. Per germline, CDR1 SEHNR and CDR2 FQNEAQ (reference sequence). The CDR3 runs 12 residues. The CDR3 coding sequence is TGTGCCGGCAGCGCAGGTCGGACGCGGGCTTTCTTT. Encoded protein: CAGSAGRTRAFF.

The rearrangement uses TRBV28 and TRBJ2-1; 9 bases agree with TRBD2. Trimming cost V 9 bases and J 8 bases; bases outside gene matches: 17. This CDR3 has 16 residues. Germline V CDR1 and CDR2: MDHEN, SYDVKM. The CDR3 region has the DNA TGTGCCAGTTCTAGGAAGGCGGGAGGGACGCGGTATGAGCAGTTCTTC. Protein: CASSRKAGGTRYEQFF.

The V gene is TRBV30, the J gene TRBJ1-5, with D unresolved. CDR1 is GTSNPN, CDR2 SVGIG, per germline (reference sequence). This CDR3 contains 13 residues. Between the trimmed V and J ends, which lost 0 bases and 6 bases, there was a span of 9 bases. DNA for the CDR3: TGTGCCTGGAGTGTAGGGAGCCCTCAGCCCCAGCATTTT. This gives the protein CAWSVGSPQPQHF.

CDR3 in amino acids: CASSRDSGSNQPQHF. CDR3 nucleotide sequence: TGTGCCAGCAGTCGGGACAGCGGTAGCAATCAGCCCCAGCATTTT. V and J are TRBV6-5 and TRBJ1-5, with 7 bases that match TRBD1. Germline values: CDR1 MNHEY, CDR2 SVGAGI. The ends lost 5 bases at V and 0 bases at J; junction bases unmatched: 4. The CDR3 contains 15 residues.

This clone was detected only a few times. This chain's CDR3 is CASRKEDRITEAFF. CDR3 in DNA: TGTGCTAGCCGGAAGGAGGACAGAATCACTGAAGCTTTCTTT. This rearrangement joins TRBV7-2 to TRBJ1-1, with D possibly TRBD1 on 6 matching bases. From germline, CDR1 is SGHTA and CDR2 FQGNSA. The CDR3 length is 14 residues.

By sample share, this clone is large. V is TRBV15 and J is TRBJ2-5; D may be TRBD1 or TRBD2 (6 bases each). The CDR3 has 15 amino acids. Deletions cut 5 bases from V and 4 bases from J, with 17 bases between. Per germline, CDR1 LNHNV and CDR2 YYDKDF (reference sequence). The CDR3 nucleotides are TGTGCCACCAGCTCTCTGCCGGGGGCGGGAGAGACCCAGTACTTC. This translates into CATSSLPGAGETQYF.

V and J are TRBV3-1 (or the pseudogene TRBV3-2) and TRBJ2-5, with D possibly matching TRBD1 (7 bases). V gave up 0 bases and J gave up 5 bases, with 16 bases separating them. CDR3 length equals 16 residues. The V gene's germline CDR1 is LGHDT and CDR2 YNNKEL (reference sequence). The CDR3 sequence is CASSQDRGEMWETQYF. DNA of the CDR3: TGTGCCAGCAGCCAAGACAGGGGGGAAATGTGGGAGACCCAGTACTTC.

V and J are TRBV10-1 and TRBJ1-3; D remains unclear. CDR3 length equals 14 residues. Per the germline V gene, CDR1 is WNHNN and CDR2 is SYGVQD (reference sequence). Trimming removed 6 bases from V and 4 bases from J, with 13 bases in between. The CDR3, as DNA: TGCGCCAGCAGCCGCGGACCTGGAGGAAACACCATATATTTT. As protein: CASSRGPGGNTIYF.

This chain connects TRBV6-5 to TRBJ1-1; no clear D. With 6 bases removed from V and 8 bases from J, the gap between germline ends came to 16 bases. Germline V lookup: CDR1 MNHEY, CDR2 SVGAGI. The CDR3 extends over 13 amino acids. The CDR3 region is CASRQPARTEAFF. The CDR3 region has the DNA TGTGCCAGCAGACAACCAGCCAGGACCGAAGCTTTCTTT.